This T cell receptor beta chain comes out of a study of beta chain features in type 1 diabetes. The CDR3 is 15 amino acids. V trimming: 3 bases; J trimming: 0 bases; junction bases outside the gene matches: 6. The germline V gene has CDR1 GTSNPN and CDR2 SVGIG (reference sequence). This clone was observed a handful of times. The antigen is unknown. Other nucleotide sequences from this sample produce the same CDR3. Study results and limitations: Researchers report that Type 1 diabetes patients had moderately but significantly shorter TCRB CDR3s across all four CD4+ subsets.

The study reverse transcribed the entire isolated RNA, so it sequenced expressed TCRB transcripts. Libraries were prepared by immunoSEQ multiplex PCR; TCRdb keeps only in-frame clonotypes and omits some of them. Of hundreds of thousands of clones listed, 11% to 15% are singletons. The chain links TRBV30 to TRBJ2-3; 7 bases match TRBD2. The receptor was derived from a man aged 18 to 30 with type 1 diabetes. The sequenced sample was naive CD4+ T cells from blood. Written as DNA, the CDR3 is TGTGCCTGGAGCGTACTCGGGGGGAGCACAGATACGCAGTATTTT. Its translation: CAWSVLGGSTDTQYF.